This entry lists 4 T cell receptor beta chains sequenced from one sample in a study of blood T cell repertoires in COVID-19. The table came from immunoSEQ multiplex PCR; TCRdb's copy has only in-frame clones and leaves some out. The table records roughly 350,000 clones, roughly 88% of them present only once. Sequenced input: peripheral blood. Every receptor here comes from a woman aged 45-60 years with active or convalescent COVID-19.

The genes are TRBV24-1 and TRBJ1-4; D perhaps matches TRBD1 (5 bases). Per germline, CDR1 KGHDR and CDR2 SFDVKD. Trimming took 2 bases from V and 2 from J, leaving 8 bases between them. This CDR3 is built from 15 residues. The CDR3 is CATSDSGGTNEKLFF. The CDR3 DNA is TGTGCCACCAGTGATTCGGGGGGGACTAATGAAAAACTGTTTTTT.

This chain links TRBV4-3 with TRBJ2-3, with D perhaps matching TRBD2 (6 bases). Trimming shortened V by 0 bases and J by 0 bases, and 10 bases separated the two germline ends. Germline V lookup: CDR1 LGHNA, CDR2 YSLEER. CDR3 length: 16 residues. Here the CDR3 reads CASSQDGGLSTDTQYF. The CDR3 DNA follows: TGCGCCAGCAGCCAAGATGGGGGACTTAGCACAGATACGCAGTATTTT.

The chain links TRBV5-1 to TRBJ2-2; 16 bases are shared with TRBD2. The CDR3 spans 19 residues. Germline V gene sequence: CDR1 SGHRS, CDR2 YFSETQ. With 1 base clipped from V and 0 bases from J, the junction kept 3 bases outside the gene matches. The CDR3 loop reads CASSLRGLAGGPNTGELFF. The CDR3 DNA reads TGCGCCAGCAGCTTGAGGGGACTAGCGGGAGGGCCGAACACCGGGGAGCTGTTTTTT.

The CDR3 nucleotides are TGCGCCAGCAGCCAAATAGGAGGGGCCGAGCAGTACTTC. Its protein product is CASSQIGGAEQYF. The V gene is TRBV4-1, the J gene TRBJ2-7; the D gene is possibly TRBD2 (6 bases). Deletions cut 2 bases from V and 6 bases from J, with 11 bases between. Germline V lookup: CDR1 MGHRA, CDR2 YSYEKL. There are 13 residues in the CDR3.